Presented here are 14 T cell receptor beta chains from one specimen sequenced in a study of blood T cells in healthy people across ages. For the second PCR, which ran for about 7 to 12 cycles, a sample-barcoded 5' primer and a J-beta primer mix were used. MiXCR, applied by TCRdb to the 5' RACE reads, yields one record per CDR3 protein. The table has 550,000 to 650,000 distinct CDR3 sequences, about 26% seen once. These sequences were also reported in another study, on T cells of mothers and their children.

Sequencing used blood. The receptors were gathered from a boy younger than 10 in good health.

This CDR3 is CASSSPLVFEQFF. For the CDR3, the DNA is TGTGCCAGCAGCTCCCCGCTCGTCTTTGAGCAGTTCTTC. The chain couples TRBV7-2 to TRBJ2-1; D gene uncertain. Germline V gives CDR1 SGHTA, CDR2 FQGNSA. Deletions cut 4 bases from V and 9 bases from J, with 13 bases between. The CDR3 extends over 13 amino acids.

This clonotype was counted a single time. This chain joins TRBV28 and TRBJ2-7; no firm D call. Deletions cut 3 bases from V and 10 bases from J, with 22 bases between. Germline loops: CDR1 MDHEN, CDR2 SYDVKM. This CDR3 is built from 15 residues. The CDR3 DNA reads TGTGCCAGCAGTTTTCCCCCGGGCCGGTGGTCCCCTCAGTACTTC. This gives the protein CASSFPPGRWSPQYF.

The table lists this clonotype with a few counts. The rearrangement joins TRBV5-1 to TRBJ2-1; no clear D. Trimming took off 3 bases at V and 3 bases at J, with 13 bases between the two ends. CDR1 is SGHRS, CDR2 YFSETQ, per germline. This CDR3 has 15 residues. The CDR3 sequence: CASSSGYSYYNEQFF. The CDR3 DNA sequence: TGCGCCAGCAGCTCCGGTTACAGCTACTACAATGAGCAGTTCTTC. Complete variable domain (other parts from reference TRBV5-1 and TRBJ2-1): KAGVTQTPRYLIKTRGQQVTLSCSPISGHRSVSWYQQTPGQGLQFLFEYFSETQRNKGNFPGRFSGRQFSNSRSEMNVSTLELGDSALYLCASSSGYSYYNEQFFGPGTRLTVL.

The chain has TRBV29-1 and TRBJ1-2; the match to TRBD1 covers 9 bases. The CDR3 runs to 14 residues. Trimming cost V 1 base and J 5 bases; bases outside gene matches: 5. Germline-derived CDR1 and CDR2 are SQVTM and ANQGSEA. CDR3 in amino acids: CSVEGDRVDYGYTF. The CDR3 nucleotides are TGCAGCGTTGAAGGGGACAGGGTTGATTATGGCTACACCTTC.

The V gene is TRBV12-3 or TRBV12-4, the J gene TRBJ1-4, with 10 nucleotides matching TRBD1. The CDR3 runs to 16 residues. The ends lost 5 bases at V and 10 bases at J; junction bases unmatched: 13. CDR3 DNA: TGTGCCAGCAGTCTGACCGGGACAGGGGCGGTGGGAAAACTGTTTTTT. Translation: CASSLTGTGAVGKLFF.

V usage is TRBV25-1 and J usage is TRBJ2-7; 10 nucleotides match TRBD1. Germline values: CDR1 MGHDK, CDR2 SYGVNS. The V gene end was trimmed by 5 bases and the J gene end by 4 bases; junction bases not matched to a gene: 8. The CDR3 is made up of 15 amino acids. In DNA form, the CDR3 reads TGTGCCAGCAGTTTCGGACAGGGGGTTTTTTACGAGCAGTACTTC. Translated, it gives CASSFGQGVFYEQYF.

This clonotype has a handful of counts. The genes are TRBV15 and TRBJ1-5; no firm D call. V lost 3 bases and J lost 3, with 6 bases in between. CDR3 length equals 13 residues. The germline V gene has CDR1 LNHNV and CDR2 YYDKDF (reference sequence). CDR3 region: CATSRGINQPQHF. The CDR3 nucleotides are TGTGCCACCAGCAGGGGGATCAATCAGCCCCAGCATTTT.

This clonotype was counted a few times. The CDR3 DNA reads as TGTGCCAGCAGTTTAGGCGGGAGGGCCTACAATGAGCAGTTCTTC. Translating it yields CASSLGGRAYNEQFF. V is TRBV27 and J is TRBJ2-5, with 9 bases fitting TRBD2. The end of the DNA is better explained by TRBJ2-1, so the J call may be wrong. Germline V gene data show CDR1 as MNHEY and CDR2 as SMNVEV (reference sequence). The CDR3 consists of 15 residues.

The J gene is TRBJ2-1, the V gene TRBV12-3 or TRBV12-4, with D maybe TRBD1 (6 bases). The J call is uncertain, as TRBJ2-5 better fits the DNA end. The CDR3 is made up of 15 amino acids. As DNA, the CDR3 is TGTGCCAGCAGTTTTCGAGAACAGGGTCAAGAGACCCAGTACTTC. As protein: CASSFREQGQETQYF.

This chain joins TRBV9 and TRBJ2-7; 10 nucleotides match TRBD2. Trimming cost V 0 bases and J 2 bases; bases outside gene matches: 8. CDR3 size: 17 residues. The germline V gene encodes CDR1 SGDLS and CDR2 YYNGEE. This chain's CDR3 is CASSVDPLAGAAYEQYF. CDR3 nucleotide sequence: TGTGCCAGCAGCGTAGATCCCCTAGCGGGAGCTGCCTACGAGCAGTACTTC.

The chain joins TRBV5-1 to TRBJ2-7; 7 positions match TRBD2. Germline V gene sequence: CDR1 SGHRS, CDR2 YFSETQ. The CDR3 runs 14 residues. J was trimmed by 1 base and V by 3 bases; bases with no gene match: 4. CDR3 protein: CASSWGGGSYEQYF. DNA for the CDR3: TGCGCCAGCAGCTGGGGGGGGGGATCCTACGAGCAGTACTTC.

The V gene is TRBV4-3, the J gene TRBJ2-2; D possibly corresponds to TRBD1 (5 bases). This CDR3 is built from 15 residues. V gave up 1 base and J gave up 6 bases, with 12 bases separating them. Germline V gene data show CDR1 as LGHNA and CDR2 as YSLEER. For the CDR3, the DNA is TGCGCCAGCAGCCAAGGCCAAGACAGCCCCGGGGAGCTGTTTTTT. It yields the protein CASSQGQDSPGELFF.

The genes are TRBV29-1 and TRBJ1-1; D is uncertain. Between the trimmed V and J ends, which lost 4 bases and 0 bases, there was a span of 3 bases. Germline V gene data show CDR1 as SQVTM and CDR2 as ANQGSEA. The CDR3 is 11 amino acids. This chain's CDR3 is CSVGMNTEAFF. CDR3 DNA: TGCAGCGTTGGGATGAACACTGAAGCTTTCTTT.

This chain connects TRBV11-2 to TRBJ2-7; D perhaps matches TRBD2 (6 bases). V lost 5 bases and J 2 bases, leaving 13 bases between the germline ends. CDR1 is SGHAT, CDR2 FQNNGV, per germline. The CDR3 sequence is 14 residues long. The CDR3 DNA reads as TGTGCCAGCAGCCCCATACTAGCACCCTACGAGCAGTACTTC. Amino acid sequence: CASSPILAPYEQYF.